A selection of T cell receptor beta chains follows, all from one sample in a study of blood T cell repertoires in COVID-19. Sequencing used immunoSEQ multiplex PCR; TCRdb keeps in-frame clones, though not all of them. The sample carries roughly 230,000 clones, approximately 85% recorded once. Sequencing was carried out using peripheral blood. The source is a man aged 40-49 years with acute or convalescent COVID-19. CDR3s include the opening cysteine and the closing phenylalanine or tryptophan. Fields, in order: clone size, D gene, J gene, V gene, CDR3 DNA, CDR3 protein. D genes are given only for firm matches. Size is stated for part of the rows, as once, few or many counts, or as a class when the clone is expanded.

few | . | TRBJ1-2 | TRBV7-8 | TGTGCCAGCAGCTTAGTGGGGCGGTCCTATGGCTACACCTTC | CASSLVGRSYGYTF
few | TRBD1 | TRBJ1-2 | TRBV7-2 | TGTGCCAGCAGTCGAGACAGGGTACGAATCTATGGCTACACCTTC | CASSRDRVRIYGYTF
. | TRBD1 | TRBJ1-2 | TRBV28 | TGTGCCAGCACCGCCACAGGGGAACAAGGGGACACCTTC | CASTATGEQGDTF
. | TRBD2 | TRBJ2-1 | TRBV14 | TGTGCCAGCAGAAAAGGGGCAGCGGGGGGCCGATACAATGAGCAGTTCTTC | CASRKGAAGGRYNEQFF
once | TRBD1 | TRBJ2-1 | TRBV10-3 | TGTGCCATCAGGGGACAGGGGTCCAGGGATGAGCAGTTCTTC | CAIRGQGSRDEQFF
few | TRBD1 | TRBJ1-6 | TRBV7-9 | TGTGCCAGCAGCCGAGGGACAGGGCAAAATTCACCCCTCCACTTT | CASSRGTGQNSPLHF
once | TRBD1 | TRBJ1-1 | TRBV10-3 | TGTGCCATCACTGACAGGGATGACGCGAATGAAGCTTTCTTT | CAITDRDDANEAFF
. | TRBD1 | TRBJ1-2 | TRBV24-1 | TGTGCCACCAGTGATCACGCAACTGGGACAGCTTATGGCTACACCTTC | CATSDHATGTAYGYTF
. | TRBD1 | TRBJ1-4 | TRBV7-7 | TGTGCTAGCAGCTTAAGGTTTAGGAGACAGGGCGGCCCGGGAAGCGAAAAACTGTTTTTT | CASSLRFRRQGGPGSEKLFF
once | TRBD2 | TRBJ2-3 | TRBV11-2 | TGTGCCAGCAGCTTGACTAGCGGTGCAGGTACAGATACGCAGTATTTT | CASSLTSGAGTDTQYF
. | . | TRBJ2-1 | TRBV3-1/TRBV3-2 | TGTGCCAGCAGCCAAGTACCCGAGGGATATGAGCAGTTCTTC | CASSQVPEGYEQFF
few | . | TRBJ1-1 | TRBV29-1 | TGCAGCGCTAGACAGAGGAACACTGAAGCTTTCTTT | CSARQRNTEAFF
. | . | TRBJ1-5 | TRBV28 | TGTGCCAGCAGGAGCGGACAGAGCAGCAATCAGCCCCAGCATTTT | CASRSGQSSNQPQHF
. | TRBD1 | TRBJ1-5 | TRBV6-1 | TGTGCCAGCAGTGAAGACCGGGACAGGGATCAGCCCCAGCATTTT | CASSEDRDRDQPQHF
. | TRBD1 | TRBJ1-1 | TRBV5-1 | TGCGCCAGCAGCTGGGACAGGATGAACACTGAAGCTTTCTTT | CASSWDRMNTEAFF
. | TRBD1 | TRBJ2-6 | TRBV5-8 | TGTGCCAGCAGCCGCGGACAGGGAGTCTCTGGGGCCAACGTCCTGACTTTC | CASSRGQGVSGANVLTF
. | . | TRBJ2-3 | TRBV5-4 | TGTGCCAGCAGCTTGGATGCGGCAGATACGCAGTATTTT | CASSLDAADTQYF
. | TRBD1 | TRBJ1-2 | TRBV5-1 | TGCGCCAGCAGCCCCGGGACAGGGAATGGCTACACCTTC | CASSPGTGNGYTF
. | . | TRBJ1-4 | TRBV7-9 | TGTGCCAGCAGCGTAGTACCTACTGAAAAACTGTTTTTT | CASSVVPTEKLFF
once | TRBD1 | TRBJ1-3 | TRBV9 | TGTGCCAGCAGCGAAAATCCGGGACAGGCAGCAAACACCATATATTTT | CASSENPGQAANTIYF
. | . | TRBJ1-1 | TRBV20-1 | TGCAGTGCTAGTAAGGGTGGGGCGGACACTGAAGCTTTCTTT | CSASKGGADTEAFF
. | TRBD2 | TRBJ2-5 | TRBV15 | TGTGCCACCTCTCGACTAGCGGGGGTCCAAGAGACCCAGTACTTC | CATSRLAGVQETQYF
. | . | TRBJ2-1 | TRBV27 | TGTGCCAGCAGTCCTCAAGACAGTTACAATGAGCAGTTCTTC | CASSPQDSYNEQFF
. | . | TRBJ2-3 | TRBV5-1 | TGCGCCAGCAGCTTGGCGGGGTCTGGCACAGATACGCAGTATTTT | CASSLAGSGTDTQYF
. | . | TRBJ2-2 | TRBV4-3 | TGCGCCAGCAGCCAAGAACTTCCGACGGGGAACACCGGGGAGCTGTTTTTT | CASSQELPTGNTGELFF
. | . | TRBJ1-3 | TRBV6-1 | TGTGCCAGCAGTGAAGCGGAGGGAGGCGGAAACACCATATATTTT | CASSEAEGGGNTIYF
. | . | TRBJ1-3 | TRBV7-2 | TGTGCCAGCAGCCCCCACCCGACAGAGATCGGAAACACCATATATTTT | CASSPHPTEIGNTIYF